Below, 17 T cell receptor beta chains from the same sample are listed, as sequenced in a study of T cell repertoires in ileal Crohn's disease (dated by TCRdb to about 2019). Libraries were built with the immunoSEQ multiplex PCR assay. Sourced from immuneACCESS, this table was stored by TCRdb with only in-frame sequences that have V and J called. A share of the clones is absent; for the studies checked, an unresolved V gene accounts for under half, and the remainder has no known explanation. For this sample the table gives over 14,000 clones, of which around three quarters were detected only once. The biggest ten clones account for 5.9% of the sample. The sequencing input was ileal tissue. All receptors derive from an adult with Crohn's disease.

In this sample, this clone is medium-sized (0.01 to 0.1%). This chain connects TRBV7-2 to TRBJ1-1; 8 bases match TRBD1. This CDR3 is 13 amino acids long. V was pared by 5 bases and J by 4 bases, with 3 bases of the junction left unmatched. Germline V gives CDR1 SGHTA, CDR2 FQGNSA. This CDR3 reads CASSVRGLTEAFF. The CDR3 DNA is TGTGCCAGCAGCGTCAGGGGGCTCACTGAAGCTTTCTTT. The whole variable domain, filled in from reference TRBV7-2 and TRBJ1-1, reads GAGVSQSPSNKVTEKGKDVELRCDPISGHTALYWYRQSLGQGLEFLIYFQGNSAPDKSGLPSDRFSAERTGGSVSTLTIQRTQQEDSAVYLCASSVRGLTEAFFGQGTRLTVV.

The rearrangement links TRBV30 to TRBJ1-1, with a possible D match to TRBD1 (6 bases). Trimming removed 2 bases at V and 8 bases at J, with 15 bases between. Per germline, CDR1 GTSNPN and CDR2 SVGIG (reference sequence). This CDR3 contains 13 residues. The CDR3 reads CAWSHTWGAEAFF. CDR3 DNA: TGTGCCTGGAGTCATACGTGGGGGGCCGAAGCTTTCTTT.

This chain connects TRBV6-4 to TRBJ1-1; D not certain. The germline CDR1 and CDR2 sequences are MRHNA and SNTAGT. V shed 3 bases and J shed 4 bases, with 9 bases lying between them. This CDR3 is built from 13 residues. The CDR3 DNA is TGTGCCAGCAGTGATGAGGTAGGCACTGAAGCTTTCTTT. Encoded protein: CASSDEVGTEAFF.

The rearrangement links TRBV28 to TRBJ1-1; 8 nucleotides agree with TRBD1. Losses at the gene ends were 2 bases for V and 0 bases for J; bases not matched to a gene: 2. The germline gives CDR1 MDHEN, CDR2 SYDVKM. The CDR3 is 15 residues long. CDR3 in DNA: TGTGCCAGCAGTTTAACAGGGGGAGTGAACACTGAAGCTTTCTTT. Its protein is CASSLTGGVNTEAFF.

By frequency in the sample, this clone is medium-sized. The rearrangement uses TRBV25-1 and TRBJ1-1, with TRBD1 matching over 8 bases. The V gene's germline CDR1 is MGHDK and CDR2 SYGVNS. The length of the CDR3 is 15 residues. Losses at the gene ends were 2 bases for V and 5 bases for J; bases not matched to a gene: 7. CDR3 DNA: TGTGCCAGCAGTGAACTCCAGGGGGCCAGGACTGAAGCTTTCTTT. Amino acid sequence: CASSELQGARTEAFF.

This chain links TRBV30 with TRBJ2-2, with TRBD1 identical over 8 bases. The CDR3 sequence is 14 residues long. V lost 7 bases, J lost 2 bases, and 6 bases stayed unmatched. Germline V CDR1 and CDR2: GTSNPN, SVGIG (reference sequence). The DNA for the CDR3 is TGTGCCTTCCAACAGGGGGTTAACACCGGGGAGCTGTTTTTT. Its translation is CAFQQGVNTGELFF.

This chain connects TRBV6-4 to TRBJ1-2, with D unresolved. CDR1 and CDR2 from the germline V gene are MRHNA and SNTAGT. The CDR3 spans 12 residues. V was trimmed by 8 bases and J by 6 bases, leaving 13 bases between them. The CDR3 loop reads CASLWCRDGYTF. The CDR3 bases are TGTGCCAGCCTTTGGTGTCGTGATGGCTACACCTTC.

This chain uses TRBV5-4 with TRBJ1-1; 7 bases map to TRBD1. CDR1 SGHNT and CDR2 YYREEE come from the germline V gene (reference sequence). There are 15 residues in the CDR3. V shed 4 bases and J 3 bases; nucleotides not matched to a gene: 9. DNA of the CDR3: TGTGCCAGCAGCCGACGGGACAGATCGGACACTGAAGCTTTCTTT. Its protein product is CASSRRDRSDTEAFF.

The chain employs TRBV11-2 and TRBJ2-7; 12 bases fit TRBD1. The V segment lost 5 bases and the J segment 4 bases; nucleotides outside the gene matches: 6. Germline CDR1 and CDR2: SGHAT and FQNNGV. CDR3 length equals 15 residues. The CDR3 is CASSPGTGGGYEQYF. CDR3 DNA: TGTGCCAGCAGCCCAGGGACAGGGGGCGGTTACGAGCAGTACTTC.

The chain joins TRBV27 to TRBJ2-6, with D possibly TRBD2 on 6 matching bases. Germline-derived CDR1 and CDR2 are MNHEY and SMNVEV (reference sequence). V lost 6 bases to trimming and J lost 2 bases, with 8 bases between them. This CDR3 spans 14 amino acids. In DNA, the CDR3 is TGTGCCAGCAGGGAGGGCCCTGGGGCCAACGTCCTGACTTTC. Amino acid sequence: CASREGPGANVLTF.

The CDR3 DNA reads as TGTGCCAGACCGGGAGTGAAGGGCACCTTC. It specifies CARPGVKGTF. The V and J genes are TRBV6-5 and TRBJ1-2; D gene ambiguous. The CDR3 consists of 10 residues. Per germline, CDR1 MNHEY and CDR2 SVGAGI. V lost 9 bases to trimming and J lost 13 bases, with 15 bases between them.

Only a few counts were recorded for this clone. V usage is TRBV30 and J usage is TRBJ1-1; no clear D gene. In germline, CDR1 is GTSNPN, CDR2 SVGIG (reference sequence). The CDR3 is 12 residues long. Trimming took off 7 bases at V and 0 bases at J, with 9 bases between the two ends. CDR3 protein: CALVLVNTEAFF. DNA for the CDR3: TGTGCCTTAGTATTGGTGAACACTGAAGCTTTCTTT.

The chain combines TRBV11-2 with TRBJ2-1; 16 bases map to TRBD2. The V gene end was trimmed by 4 bases and the J gene end by 14 bases; junction bases not matched to a gene: 8. CDR3 size: 15 residues. Germline CDR1 and CDR2: SGHAT and FQNNGV. Here the CDR3 DNA reads TGTGCCAGCAGCTCCGGGACTAGCGGGGGGGCCGACAAGTTCTTC. Translating it yields CASSSGTSGGADKFF.

This clone has more than one count but fewer than ten. The V gene is TRBV11-2, the J gene TRBJ2-3; no clear D gene. Germline loops: CDR1 SGHAT, CDR2 FQNNGV. The CDR3 extends over 14 amino acids. V was shortened by 2 bases and J by 5 bases, with 11 bases between the two germline ends. CDR3 sequence: CASSLQLFKDTQYF. In nucleotides, the CDR3 is TGTGCCAGCAGCTTACAGTTATTCAAAGATACGCAGTATTTT.

The chain recombines TRBV27 with TRBJ2-3; D gene uncertain. The CDR3 is 13 residues long. Germline CDR1 reads MNHEY; CDR2 reads SMNVEV (reference sequence). V lost 7 bases, J lost 2 bases, and 10 bases lay in between. In DNA, the CDR3 is TGTGCCAGCACCCAAATCTTCACAGATACGCAGTATTTT. This gives the protein CASTQIFTDTQYF.

This chain links TRBV6-6 with TRBJ1-1; no clear D gene. CDR3 length: 14 amino acids. Germline V lookup: CDR1 MNHNY, CDR2 SVGAGI (reference sequence). The V and J ends lost 0 bases and 1 base respectively, with 6 bases between them. The CDR3: CASSYSAGNTEAFF. The CDR3, as DNA: TGTGCCAGCAGTTACTCCGCAGGGAACACTGAAGCTTTCTTT.

On this clone: Additional DNA sequences in this sample encode the identical CDR3. The chain links TRBV6-1 to TRBJ1-1, with D tentatively TRBD1 (5 bases). Trimming removed 3 bases from V and 4 bases from J, with 15 bases in between. Germline values: CDR1 MNHNS, CDR2 SASEGT. This CDR3 is 15 amino acids long. CDR3 coding DNA: TGTGCCAGCAGTGAGTTGGGAGGCACAGGCACTGAAGCTTTCTTT. Amino acids: CASSELGGTGTEAFF.